The rows below give T cell receptor beta chains drawn from one sample of a study of T-cell reconstitution after alpha-beta-depleted transplantation in children. A single record per CDR3 protein comes from TCRdb applying MiXCR to the PCR reads. The sample gives roughly 590,000 distinct CDR3 sequences, around 17% of which show up once; approximately 1% is in the top ten. Sequencing used PBMCs from the stem cell graft donor, obtained from the stem cell graft. The receptors were sampled from a human donor who donated a stem cell graft to a child with acute myeloid leukemia. The CDR3 runs from the conserved cysteine through the conserved F or W. D genes are given only for firm matches. The size entry is marked missing in some rows and otherwise reads once, few, many or a size class.

few	TRBV9	-	TRBJ1-6	TGTGCCAGCAGCCGGGAGAGTGGAAGAGGGGGTCCTTCGGATAATTCACCCCTCCACTTT	CASSRESGRGGPSDNSPLHF
few	TRBV12-3/TRBV12-4	-	TRBJ1-5	TGTGCCAGCAGTTCCCGACAGGATAGCAATCAGCCCCAGCATTTT	CASSSRQDSNQPQHF
few	TRBV7-2	-	TRBJ2-7	TGTGCCACCATGGATGGCTCCTACGAGCAGTACTTC	CATMDGSYEQYF
many	TRBV27	TRBD1	TRBJ1-4	TGTGCCAGCAGCCTGACAGGGGTTGGTGAAAAACTGTTTTTT	CASSLTGVGEKLFF
-	TRBV5-1	TRBD1	TRBJ2-3	TGCGCCAGCAGCTTGACGGGACAGAACACAGATACGCAGTATTTT	CASSLTGQNTDTQYF
few	TRBV5-6	-	TRBJ2-1	TGTGCCAGCAGCTTGGTAACTACATTCAATGAGCAGTTCTTC	CASSLVTTFNEQFF
many	TRBV18	-	TRBJ1-5	TGTGCCAGCTCACCAGACAGTGTCCTTCAGCCCCAGCATTTT	CASSPDSVLQPQHF
-	TRBV20-1	-	TRBJ2-7	TGCAGTGCCGCCAATCCGGGATCATTTACCTACGAGCAGTACTTC	CSAANPGSFTYEQYF
-	TRBV7-8	TRBD1	TRBJ2-2	TGTGCCAGCAACCCCGGGACAGAAGTTGGGTACGCCGGGGAGCTGTTTTTT	CASNPGTEVGYAGELFF
-	TRBV5-1	TRBD1	TRBJ2-7	TGCGTCAGCAGCTTGACTGGTGGCAGGGGGTCCTCCGAGCAGTACTTC	CVSSLTGGRGSSEQYF
few	TRBV7-8	-	TRBJ1-5	TGTGCCAGCAGCCGGGACGCTCTAGGCCAGCCCCAGCATTTT	CASSRDALGQPQHF
-	TRBV2	-	TRBJ1-1	TGTGCCGCGGGGTCCCAGATGAACACTGAAGCTTTCTTT	CAAGSQMNTEAFF
-	TRBV5-1	-	TRBJ2-5	TGCGCCAGCAGCGTACAACCGGACCTGGAGACCCAGTACTTC	CASSVQPDLETQYF
-	TRBV29-1	-	TRBJ2-1	TGCAGCGTTGCGGGGGCTGCACCCCCGCAGTTCTTC	CSVAGAAPPQFF
-	TRBV18	TRBD1	TRBJ2-7	TGTGCCAGCTCCCTGACAGGGGGCGAGGAGCAGTACTTC	CASSLTGGEEQYF
many	TRBV12-3/TRBV12-4	-	TRBJ2-3	TGTGCCAGCAGTTTGGCGATTGGGGGTCCGGATACGCAGTATTTT	CASSLAIGGPDTQYF
-	TRBV5-5	-	TRBJ1-2	TGTGCCAGCAGTCGGGACGGCTCTAACTATGGCTACACCTTC	CASSRDGSNYGYTF
many	TRBV7-2	TRBD2	TRBJ2-7	TGTGCCAGCAGCTTCTCCGGGACTAGCGATGAGCAGTACTTC	CASSFSGTSDEQYF
few	TRBV7-9	TRBD2	TRBJ2-5	TGTGCCAGCAGCCGGACTAGCGGGGGGGCTCACCAAGAGACCCAGTACTTC	CASSRTSGGAHQETQYF
few	TRBV6-6	-	TRBJ1-2	TGTGCCAGCCAACAGGGAGCTAACTATGGCTACACCTTC	CASQQGANYGYTF
few	TRBV2	-	TRBJ1-6	TGTGCCAGCAGCCCGACATGGGATTCACCCCTCCACTTT	CASSPTWDSPLHF
few	TRBV4-3	TRBD1	TRBJ2-5	TGCGCCAGCAGCCAACGGACAGGGTACCAAGAGACCCAGTACTTC	CASSQRTGYQETQYF
few	TRBV20-1	-	TRBJ2-1	TGCAGCGGGACTCCGTTATCCTACAATGAGCAGTTCTTC	CSGTPLSYNEQFF
many	TRBV6-5	-	TRBJ1-5	TGTGCCAGCAGTTTCAGGGCGACCCAGCCCCAGCATTTT	CASSFRATQPQHF
few	TRBV20-1	TRBD1	TRBJ1-4	TGCAGTGCTAGAGACTTCTTGGGACAGATTAATGAAAAACTGTTTTTT	CSARDFLGQINEKLFF
few	TRBV3-1	-	TRBJ2-1	TGTGCCAGCAGCCAAGGTTTACAGGGTGGAGGGTCCGACAATGAGCAGTTCTTC	CASSQGLQGGGSDNEQFF
many	TRBV20-1	-	TRBJ1-2	TGCAGTGCTTACCCCGACTATGGCTACACCTTC	CSAYPDYGYTF
-	TRBV11-2	-	TRBJ2-3	TGTGCCAGCAGCTTAGGTTCAGGGGTAACAGATACGCAGTATTTT	CASSLGSGVTDTQYF
many	TRBV15	TRBD1	TRBJ2-2	TGTGCCACCAGGGGACAGGGCGGAACCGGGGAGCTGTTTTTT	CATRGQGGTGELFF
once	TRBV3-1	TRBD2	TRBJ2-3	TGTGCCACCTGCATCGGACTAGCCGGATTCGGCACAGATACGCAGTATTTT	CATCIGLAGFGTDTQYF
few	TRBV18	-	TRBJ1-5	TGTGCCAGCTCACCCTCGCATCAGCCCCAGCATTTT	CASSPSHQPQHF
-	TRBV11-3	TRBD1	TRBJ2-6	TGTGCCAGCAGGGGACAGGCGTCGTCTGGGGCCAACGTCCTGACTTTC	CASRGQASSGANVLTF
-	TRBV7-9	-	TRBJ1-5	TGTGCCAGCAGCTTAAGGTCCGCTTGGCCCCAGCATTTT	CASSLRSAWPQHF
few	TRBV12-5	-	TRBJ1-5	TGTGCTAGTGGTCACGGTACAAGTACCGTCAATCAGCCCCAGCATTTT	CASGHGTSTVNQPQHF
many	TRBV20-1	-	TRBJ1-1	TGCAGTGCTAGAGGGGGTGGACGGATGAACACTGAAGCTTTCTTT	CSARGGGRMNTEAFF
-	TRBV11-2	-	TRBJ2-2	TGTGCCAGCAGCTTAAGGACCCACGGGGGTAGGAACACCGGGGAGCTGTTTTTT	CASSLRTHGGRNTGELFF
-	TRBV12-3/TRBV12-4	-	TRBJ2-7	TGTGCCAGCCATACAAGGTTCTCCTACGAGCAGTACTTC	CASHTRFSYEQYF
many	TRBV10-3	TRBD1	TRBJ2-5	TGTGCCATCAGTGAGGAAACAGGGGGCGTCGTGCCCCAGTACTTC	CAISEETGGVVPQYF
many	TRBV7-9	TRBD1	TRBJ2-1	TGTGCCAGCAGCTTAGGGAAGCGAGGACAGGGGTACAATGAGCAGTTCTTC	CASSLGKRGQGYNEQFF
-	TRBV21-1	-	TRBJ2-3	TGTGCCAGCAGCAAAGCGCTTAAACCTGCGGCGCGGATAAGATTGGCAGATACGCAGTATTTT	CASSKALKPAARIRLADTQYF
-	TRBV28	-	TRBJ2-2	TGTGCCATGAGCCCCGGGCCCCCCCACGAGGACACCGGGGAGCTGTTTTTT	CAMSPGPPHEDTGELFF
many	TRBV7-9	-	TRBJ1-1	TGTGCCAGCAGCCTCCGGGAGAGTAACACTGAAGCTTTCTTT	CASSLRESNTEAFF
few	TRBV10-3	-	TRBJ1-6	TGTGCCATCAGTGAGTCCAGGGTGGCCCTCCACTTT	CAISESRVALHF
many	TRBV10-3	-	TRBJ1-6	TGTGCCATCAATGACCGGGACACAGCATCTCAACCCCTCCACTTT	CAINDRDTASQPLHF